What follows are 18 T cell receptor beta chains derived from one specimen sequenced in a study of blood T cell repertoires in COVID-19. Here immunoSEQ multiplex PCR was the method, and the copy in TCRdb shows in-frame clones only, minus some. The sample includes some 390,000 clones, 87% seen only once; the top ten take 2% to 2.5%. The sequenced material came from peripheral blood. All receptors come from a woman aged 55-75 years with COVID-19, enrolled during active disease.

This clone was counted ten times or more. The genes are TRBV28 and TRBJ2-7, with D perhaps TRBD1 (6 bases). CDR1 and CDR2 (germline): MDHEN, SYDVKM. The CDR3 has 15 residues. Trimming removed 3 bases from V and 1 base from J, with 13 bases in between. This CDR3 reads CASSFHGTQSYEQYF. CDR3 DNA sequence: TGTGCCAGCAGTTTCCACGGGACACAATCCTACGAGCAGTACTTC.

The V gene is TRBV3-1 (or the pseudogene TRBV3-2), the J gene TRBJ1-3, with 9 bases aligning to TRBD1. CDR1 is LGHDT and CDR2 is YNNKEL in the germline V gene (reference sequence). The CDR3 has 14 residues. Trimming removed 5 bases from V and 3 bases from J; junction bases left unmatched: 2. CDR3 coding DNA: TGTGCCAGCAGCTACAGGGGGCTTGGAAACACCATATATTTT. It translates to CASSYRGLGNTIYF.

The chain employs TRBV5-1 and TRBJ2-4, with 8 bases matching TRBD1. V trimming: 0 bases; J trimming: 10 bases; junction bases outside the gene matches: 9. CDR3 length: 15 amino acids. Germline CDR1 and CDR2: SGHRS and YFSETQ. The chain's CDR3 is CASSLAGGPDGIQYF. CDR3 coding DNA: TGCGCCAGCAGCTTGGCAGGGGGCCCGGACGGGATTCAGTACTTC.

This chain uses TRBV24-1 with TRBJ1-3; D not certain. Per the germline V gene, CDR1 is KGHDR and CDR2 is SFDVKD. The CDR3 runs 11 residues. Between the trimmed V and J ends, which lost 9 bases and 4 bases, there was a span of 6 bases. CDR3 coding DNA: TGTGCCACCTCCTCCGGAAACACCATATATTTT. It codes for CATSSGNTIYF.

CDR3 DNA: TGTGCTAGTGGGACAGGGTGGAATGAGCAGTTCTTC. Amino acids: CASGTGWNEQFF. V is TRBV12-5 and J is TRBJ2-1; the match to TRBD1 covers 7 bases. J lost 7 bases, V lost 6 bases, and 3 bases had no gene match. The CDR3 is made up of 12 amino acids. Germline lookup yields CDR1 LGHNT and CDR2 FRNRAP.

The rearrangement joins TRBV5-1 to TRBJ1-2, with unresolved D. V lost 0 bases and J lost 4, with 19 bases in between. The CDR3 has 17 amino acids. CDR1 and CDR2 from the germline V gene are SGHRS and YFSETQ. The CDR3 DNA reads TGCGCCAGCAGCTTGGAGCTGCCGGGGAGTGACTCCTATGGCTACACCTTC. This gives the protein CASSLELPGSDSYGYTF.

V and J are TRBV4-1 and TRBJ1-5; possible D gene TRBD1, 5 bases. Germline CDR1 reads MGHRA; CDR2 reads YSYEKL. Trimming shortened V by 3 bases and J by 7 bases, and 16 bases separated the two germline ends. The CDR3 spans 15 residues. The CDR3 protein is CASSQDRQTGQPQHF. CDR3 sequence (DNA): TGCGCCAGCAGCCAGGACCGACAGACTGGACAGCCCCAGCATTTT.

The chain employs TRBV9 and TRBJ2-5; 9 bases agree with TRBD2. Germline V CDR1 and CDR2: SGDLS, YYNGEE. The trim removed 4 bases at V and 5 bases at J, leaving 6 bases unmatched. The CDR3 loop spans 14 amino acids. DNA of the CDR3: TGTGCCAGCAGCCCGGCGGGGGGGCTTGAGACCCAGTACTTC. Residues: CASSPAGGLETQYF.

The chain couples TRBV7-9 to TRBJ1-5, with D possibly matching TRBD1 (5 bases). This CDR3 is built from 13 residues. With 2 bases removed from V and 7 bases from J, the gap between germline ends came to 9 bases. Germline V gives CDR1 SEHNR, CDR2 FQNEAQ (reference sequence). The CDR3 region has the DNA TGTGCCAGCAGCTTACAGGGTGACCAGCCCCAGCATTTT. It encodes CASSLQGDQPQHF.

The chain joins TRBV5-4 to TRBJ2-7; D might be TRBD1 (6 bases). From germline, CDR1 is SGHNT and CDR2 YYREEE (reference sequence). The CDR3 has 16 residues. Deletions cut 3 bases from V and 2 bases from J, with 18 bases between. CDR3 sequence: CASSSVGGRTTYEQYF. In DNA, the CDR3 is TGTGCCAGCAGCTCGGTAGGGGGACGGACCACCTACGAGCAGTACTTC.

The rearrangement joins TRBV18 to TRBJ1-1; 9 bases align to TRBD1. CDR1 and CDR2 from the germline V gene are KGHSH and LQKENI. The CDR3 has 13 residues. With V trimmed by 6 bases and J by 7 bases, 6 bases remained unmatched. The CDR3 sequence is CASSSRDRDEAFF. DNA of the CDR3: TGTGCCAGCTCGAGCAGGGACAGGGATGAAGCTTTCTTT.

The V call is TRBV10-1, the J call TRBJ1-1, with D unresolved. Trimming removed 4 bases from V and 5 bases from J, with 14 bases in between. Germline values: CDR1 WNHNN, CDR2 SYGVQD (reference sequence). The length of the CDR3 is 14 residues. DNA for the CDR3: TGCGCCAGCAGTGTCGTTAGAAACCGAACTGAAGCTTTCTTT. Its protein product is CASSVVRNRTEAFF.

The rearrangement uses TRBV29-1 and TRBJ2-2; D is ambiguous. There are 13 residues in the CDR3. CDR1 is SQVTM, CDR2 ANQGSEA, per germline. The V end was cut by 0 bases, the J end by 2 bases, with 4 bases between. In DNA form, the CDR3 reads TGCAGCGTTGAAGACATTAACACCGGGGAGCTGTTTTTT. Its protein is CSVEDINTGELFF.

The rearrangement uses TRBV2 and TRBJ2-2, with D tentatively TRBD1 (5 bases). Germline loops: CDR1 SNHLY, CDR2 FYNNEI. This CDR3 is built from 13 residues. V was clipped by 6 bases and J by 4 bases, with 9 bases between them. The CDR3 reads CASSATVTGELFF. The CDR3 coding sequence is TGTGCCAGCAGCGCGACAGTCACCGGGGAGCTGTTTTTT.

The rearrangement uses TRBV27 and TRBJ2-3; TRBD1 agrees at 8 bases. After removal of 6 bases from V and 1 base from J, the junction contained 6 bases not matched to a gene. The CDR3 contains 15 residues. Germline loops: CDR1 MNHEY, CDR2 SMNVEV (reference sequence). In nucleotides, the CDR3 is TGTGCCAGCAGGCGACAGGGGAGCGGCACAGATACGCAGTATTTT. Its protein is CASRRQGSGTDTQYF.

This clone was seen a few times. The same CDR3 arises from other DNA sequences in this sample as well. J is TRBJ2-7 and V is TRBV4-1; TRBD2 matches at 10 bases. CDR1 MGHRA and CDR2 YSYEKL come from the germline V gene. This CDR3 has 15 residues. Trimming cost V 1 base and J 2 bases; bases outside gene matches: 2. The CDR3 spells CASSQGTSGTYEQYF. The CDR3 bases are TGCGCCAGCAGCCAAGGGACTAGCGGAACCTACGAGCAGTACTTC.

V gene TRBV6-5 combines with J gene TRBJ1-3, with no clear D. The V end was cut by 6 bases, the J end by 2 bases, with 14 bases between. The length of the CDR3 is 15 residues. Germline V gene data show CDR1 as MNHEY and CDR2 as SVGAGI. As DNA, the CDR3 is TGTGCCAGCAGCAATCGGATGCGGGCTGGAAACACCATATATTTT. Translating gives CASSNRMRAGNTIYF.

The CDR3 protein is CATKGQAAIYGYTF. DNA for the CDR3: TGTGCCACCAAGGGACAGGCGGCGATCTATGGCTACACCTTC. V is TRBV10-3 and J is TRBJ1-2; the match to TRBD1 covers 8 bases. V lost 10 bases, J lost 4 bases, and 11 bases stayed unmatched. Looked up from germline, CDR1 is ENHRY and CDR2 is SYGVKD. This CDR3 contains 14 residues.